This entry lists 7 T cell receptor beta chains sequenced from one sample in a study of shared clonotypes between healthy human individuals. The table came from immunoSEQ multiplex PCR; TCRdb's copy has only in-frame clones and leaves some out. The data hold around 1,900,000 clones, with approximately 92% observed a single time. Naive CD8 cells comprised CD45RO-negative, CCR7-positively selected cells, excluding terminally differentiated effector memory CD45RA+ cells. The sample was naive CD8+ T cells from PBMCs. These receptors originate from a man aged 18 to 29 in good health. Some clones in this sample may be carry-over from other donors' samples.

In its sample, this clone was seen once. The chain uses TRBV5-1 and TRBJ2-1, with TRBD1 matching over 9 bases. Germline V gene data show CDR1 as SGHRS and CDR2 as YFSETQ. V trimming: 4 bases; J trimming: 6 bases; junction bases outside the gene matches: 8. CDR3 size: 15 residues. This chain's CDR3 is CASSGGQGSSNEQFF. CDR3 DNA sequence: TGCGCCAGCAGCGGGGGACAGGGTTCGTCCAATGAGCAGTTCTTC. Combining the CDR3 with reference TRBV5-1 and TRBJ2-1 gives the whole variable domain KAGVTQTPRYLIKTRGQQVTLSCSPISGHRSVSWYQQTPGQGLQFLFEYFSETQRNKGNFPGRFSGRQFSNSRSEMNVSTLELGDSALYLCASSGGQGSSNEQFFGPGTRLTVL.

The rearrangement links TRBV11-2 to TRBJ1-1; no clear D. Germline V CDR1 and CDR2: SGHAT, FQNNGV. The length of the CDR3 is 12 residues. V was clipped by 4 bases and J by 2 bases, with 5 bases between them. CDR3 sequence reads: CASSSINTEAFF. The CDR3, as DNA: TGTGCCAGCAGCTCCATTAACACTGAAGCTTTCTTT.

The chain couples TRBV5-1 to TRBJ2-7, with a tentative D call TRBD2 (5 bases). V lost 4 bases and J 2 bases, leaving 13 bases between the germline ends. The length of the CDR3 is 14 residues. Germline CDR1 is SGHRS and CDR2 is YFSETQ. CDR3 nucleotides: TGCGCCAGCAGCCTCGGACCCGGGGCCTACGAGCAGTACTTC. Protein product: CASSLGPGAYEQYF.

This chain links TRBV28 with TRBJ2-7; D perhaps matches TRBD1 (6 bases). The V end lost 2 bases, the J end lost 0 bases, and 8 bases lay between the germline ends. CDR3 length: 14 residues. The germline V gene has CDR1 MDHEN and CDR2 SYDVKM. The CDR3: CASSLQGNSYEQYF. In DNA form, the CDR3 reads TGTGCCAGCAGTTTACAGGGGAACTCCTACGAGCAGTACTTC. Variable domain in full (rest from reference TRBV28 and TRBJ2-7): DVKVTQSSRYLVKRTGEKVFLECVQDMDHENMFWYRQDPGLGLRLIYFSYDVKMKEKGDIPEGYSVSREKKERFSLILESASTNQTSMYLCASSLQGNSYEQYFGPGTRLTVT.

V and J are TRBV27 and TRBJ2-2; D tentatively fits TRBD1 or TRBD2 (5 bases each). Germline CDR1 and CDR2: MNHEY and SMNVEV (reference sequence). V lost 6 bases and J 9 bases, leaving 20 bases between the germline ends. This CDR3 has 15 residues. Here the CDR3 DNA reads TGTGCCAGCAGCCTCGGGACCTCTAAGATCCGGGAGCTGTTTTTT. This encodes CASSLGTSKIRELFF.

The chain has TRBV11-1 and TRBJ2-1; 13 nucleotides match TRBD2. V shed 3 bases, J shed 7 bases, and the junction held 3 bases outside the gene matches. The V gene's germline CDR1 is SGHAT and CDR2 FQDESV (reference sequence). This CDR3 comprises 15 residues. The CDR3 sequence: CASSFATSGRNEQFF. Here the CDR3 DNA reads TGTGCCAGCAGCTTCGCGACTAGCGGGAGGAATGAGCAGTTCTTC.

The chain combines TRBV9 with TRBJ2-7; a weak D match, TRBD1 (6 bases). Trimming took 2 bases from V and 7 from J, leaving 13 bases between them. This CDR3 comprises 13 residues. CDR1 and CDR2 (germline): SGDLS, YYNGEE. CDR3 region: CASSVQGKGEQYF. CDR3 nucleotides: TGTGCCAGCAGCGTCCAGGGGAAGGGAGAGCAGTACTTC.